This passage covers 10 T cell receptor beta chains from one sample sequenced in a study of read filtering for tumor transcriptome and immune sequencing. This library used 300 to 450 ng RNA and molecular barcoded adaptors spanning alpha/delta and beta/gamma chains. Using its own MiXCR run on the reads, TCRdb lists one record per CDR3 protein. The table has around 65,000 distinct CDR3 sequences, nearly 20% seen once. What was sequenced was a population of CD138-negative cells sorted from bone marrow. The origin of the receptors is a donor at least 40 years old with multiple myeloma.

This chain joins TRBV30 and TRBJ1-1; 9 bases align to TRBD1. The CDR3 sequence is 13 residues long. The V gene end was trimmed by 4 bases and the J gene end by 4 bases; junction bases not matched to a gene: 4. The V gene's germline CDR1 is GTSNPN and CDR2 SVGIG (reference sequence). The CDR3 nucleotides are TGTGCCTGGACCCGGGACAGGGTCACTGAAGCTTTCTTT. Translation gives CAWTRDRVTEAFF.

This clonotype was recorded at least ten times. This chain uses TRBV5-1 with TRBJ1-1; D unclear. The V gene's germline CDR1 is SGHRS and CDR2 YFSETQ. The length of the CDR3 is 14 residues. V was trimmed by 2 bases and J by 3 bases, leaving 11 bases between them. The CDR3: CASSLSRPDTEAFF. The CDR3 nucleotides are TGCGCCAGCAGCTTATCGAGACCGGACACTGAAGCTTTCTTT.

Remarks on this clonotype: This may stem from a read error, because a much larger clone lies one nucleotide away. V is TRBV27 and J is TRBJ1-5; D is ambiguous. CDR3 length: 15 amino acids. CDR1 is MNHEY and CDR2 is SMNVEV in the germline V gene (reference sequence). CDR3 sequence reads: CAGSLSITANQPQHF. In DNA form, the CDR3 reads TGTGCCGGCAGTTTATCGATCACAGCCAATCAGCCCCAGCATTTT.

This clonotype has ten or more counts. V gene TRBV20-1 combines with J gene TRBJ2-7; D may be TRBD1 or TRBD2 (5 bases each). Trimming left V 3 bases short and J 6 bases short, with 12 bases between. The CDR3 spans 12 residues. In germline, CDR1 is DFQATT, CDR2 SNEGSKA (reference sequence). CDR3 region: CSASRTGTEQYF. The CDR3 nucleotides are TGCAGTGCTAGCCGGACCGGGACCGAGCAGTACTTC.

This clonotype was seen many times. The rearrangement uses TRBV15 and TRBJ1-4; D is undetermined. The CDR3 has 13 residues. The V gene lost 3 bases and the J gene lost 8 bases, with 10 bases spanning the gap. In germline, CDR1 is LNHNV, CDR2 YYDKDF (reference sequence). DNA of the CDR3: TGTGCCACCAGCAGTAACCCGGGAGAAAAACTGTTTTTT. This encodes CATSSNPGEKLFF.

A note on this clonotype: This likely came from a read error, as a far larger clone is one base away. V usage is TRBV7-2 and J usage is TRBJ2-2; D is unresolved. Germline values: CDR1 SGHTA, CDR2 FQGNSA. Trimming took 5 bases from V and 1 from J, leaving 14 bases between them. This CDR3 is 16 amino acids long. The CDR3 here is CASSIQQAQNTGELFF. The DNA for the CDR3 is TGTGCCAGCAGCATCCAGCAGGCACAGAACACCGGGGAGCTGTTTTTT.

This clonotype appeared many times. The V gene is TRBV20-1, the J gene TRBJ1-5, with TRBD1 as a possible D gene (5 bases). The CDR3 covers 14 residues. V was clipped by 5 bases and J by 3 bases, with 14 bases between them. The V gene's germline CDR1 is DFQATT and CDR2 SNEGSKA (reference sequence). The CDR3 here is CSARPGSDNQPQHF. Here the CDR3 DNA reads TGCAGTGCTCGTCCAGGGTCGGACAATCAGCCCCAGCATTTT.

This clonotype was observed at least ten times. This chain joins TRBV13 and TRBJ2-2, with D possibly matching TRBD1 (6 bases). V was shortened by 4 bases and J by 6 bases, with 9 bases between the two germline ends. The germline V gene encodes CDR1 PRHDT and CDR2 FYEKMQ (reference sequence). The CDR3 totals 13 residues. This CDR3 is CASSSTGSGELFF. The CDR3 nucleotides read TGTGCCAGCAGCTCAACAGGGTCCGGGGAGCTGTTTTTT.

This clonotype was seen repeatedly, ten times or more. CDR3 DNA sequence: TGTGCCAGCAGCTTTGAACCAGAGACCCAGTACTTC. It translates to CASSFEPETQYF. This rearrangement joins TRBV7-9 to TRBJ2-5; D is unresolved. The CDR3 is 12 amino acids. Germline assignment: CDR1 SEHNR and CDR2 FQNEAQ (reference sequence). The V and J ends lost 3 bases and 4 bases respectively, with 6 bases between them.

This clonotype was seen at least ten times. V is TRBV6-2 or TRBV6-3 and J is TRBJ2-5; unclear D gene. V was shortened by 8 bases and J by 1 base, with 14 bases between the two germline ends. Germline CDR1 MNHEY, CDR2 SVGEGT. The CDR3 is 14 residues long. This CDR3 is CASVKQGTQETQYF. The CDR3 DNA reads TGTGCCAGCGTTAAGCAAGGTACCCAAGAGACCCAGTACTTC.